The 10 T cell receptor beta chains presented below share a single source sample, sequenced in a study of blood T cell repertoires in COVID-19 (TCRdb year 2020). The library was generated by the immunoSEQ multiplex PCR assay. In TCRdb, the immuneACCESS table is reduced to in-frame sequences with V and J assigned. These tables do not hold every clone; where another copy was compared, an unresolved V gene accounts for under half, and the others remain unexplained. For this sample there are approximately 200,000 clones; around 81% appear just once. The top ten clones comprise around 3.1% of the sample. Sequenced: peripheral blood. These receptors were taken from a woman aged 25 to 39 who had recovered from COVID-19.

The chain combines TRBV5-1 with TRBJ2-2; D remains unclear. CDR1 and CDR2 (germline): SGHRS, YFSETQ. There are 15 residues in the CDR3. V lost 2 bases to trimming and J lost 1 base, with 9 bases between them. CDR3 sequence (DNA): TGCGCCAGCAGCTTTCAACAGCAGAACACCGGGGAGCTGTTTTTT. Translated, it gives CASSFQQQNTGELFF.

The chain carries TRBV7-3 and TRBJ1-1; 9 bases match TRBD1. Germline trimming cut 6 bases from V and 6 bases from J; bases unmatched to any gene: 5. CDR3 length equals 13 residues. Germline V gene data show CDR1 as SGHTA and CDR2 as FQGTGA. CDR3 protein: CASSGGDRAEAFF. The CDR3 DNA reads as TGTGCCAGCAGTGGGGGGGACAGGGCTGAAGCTTTCTTT.

The chain combines TRBV28 with TRBJ2-7; 12 bases are a match to TRBD2. The germline V gene encodes CDR1 MDHEN and CDR2 SYDVKM. This CDR3 contains 17 residues. J was trimmed by 0 bases and V by 5 bases; bases with no gene match: 8. The CDR3 bases are TGTGCCAGCAGTACCCGACTAGCGGGGGTAGACTCCTACGAGCAGTACTTC. This encodes CASSTRLAGVDSYEQYF.

The chain has TRBV28 and TRBJ2-2; 7 bases match TRBD1. CDR1 is MDHEN and CDR2 is SYDVKM in the germline V gene. V trimming: 3 bases; J trimming: 8 bases; junction bases outside the gene matches: 12. The CDR3 covers 16 residues. The CDR3 protein is CASSLRDRAFVGELFF. The CDR3 DNA follows: TGTGCCAGCAGTTTGCGTGACAGGGCCTTTGTGGGGGAGCTGTTTTTT. Based on the CDR3 plus reference TRBV28 and TRBJ2-2, the full variable domain is DVKVTQSSRYLVKRTGEKVFLECVQDMDHENMFWYRQDPGLGLRLIYFSYDVKMKEKGDIPEGYSVSREKKERFSLILESASTNQTSMYLCASSLRDRAFVGELFFGEGSRLTVL.

The chain combines TRBV9 with TRBJ2-7, with a possible D match to TRBD2 (5 bases). In germline, CDR1 is SGDLS, CDR2 YYNGEE. V was shortened by 4 bases and J by 4 bases, with 21 bases between the two germline ends. The length of the CDR3 is 16 residues. CDR3 protein: CASSPHPGGLAYEQYF. The DNA for the CDR3 is TGTGCCAGCAGCCCTCATCCCGGAGGCTTAGCTTACGAGCAGTACTTC.

The chain has TRBV5-1 and TRBJ2-7; D might be TRBD2 (6 bases). The germline gives CDR1 SGHRS, CDR2 YFSETQ. The V end lost 3 bases, the J end lost 3 bases, and 19 bases lay between the germline ends. CDR3 size: 16 residues. CDR3 region: CASSWGVPQEGYEQYF. CDR3 DNA sequence: TGCGCCAGCAGCTGGGGCGTCCCACAGGAGGGCTACGAGCAGTACTTC.

The chain links TRBV28 to TRBJ2-7, with unresolved D. From germline, CDR1 is MDHEN and CDR2 SYDVKM. This CDR3 is 13 amino acids long. V lost 3 bases, J lost 4 bases, and 10 bases lay in between. In DNA, the CDR3 is TGTGCCAGCAGTTTTAGCTTCGGGTACGAGCAGTACTTC. Translated: CASSFSFGYEQYF.

This clone was counted a few times. The chain has TRBV6-6 and TRBJ2-7; 8 positions match TRBD1. CDR3 length: 16 amino acids. The ends lost 6 bases at V and 0 bases at J; junction bases unmatched: 10. Germline CDR1 reads MNHNY; CDR2 reads SVGAGI (reference sequence). The CDR3 loop is CASSVRGQGGSYEQYF. DNA of the CDR3: TGTGCCAGCAGCGTAAGAGGACAGGGTGGCTCCTACGAGCAGTACTTC.

J is TRBJ2-1 and V is TRBV5-1, with 7 positions matching TRBD2. V lost 0 bases and J lost 6; bases outside the gene matches: 9. Germline V gene sequence: CDR1 SGHRS, CDR2 YFSETQ. The length of the CDR3 is 16 residues. Here the CDR3 DNA reads TGCGCCAGCAGCTTGGAGGGGCTAGCGGAGCGCAATGAGCAGTTCTTC. Protein sequence: CASSLEGLAERNEQFF.

The genes are TRBV29-1 and TRBJ2-2, with TRBD1 matching 7 bases. Germline CDR1 is SQVTM and CDR2 is ANQGSEA. V lost 4 bases, J lost 0 bases, and 2 bases stayed unmatched. The length of the CDR3 is 14 residues. CDR3 sequence: CSVADRSNTGELFF. In DNA form, the CDR3 reads TGCAGCGTTGCGGACAGGTCGAACACCGGGGAGCTGTTTTTT.